Below are 5 T cell receptor beta chains sequenced from a single sample in a study of T cell responses to AZD1222 COVID-19 vaccine (dated by TCRdb to the early 2020s). The method was the immunoSEQ multiplex PCR assay. TCRdb's version of the immuneACCESS table is confined to in-frame rearrangements and falls short of the full clone set. An unresolved V gene accounts for under half of the shortfall where checked; the remainder is of unknown origin. Across this sample there are 65,000 to 75,000 clones, with 88% seen only once. Of the sample, more than 4% falls within the top ten clones. The time point label, as the study defines it: about 28 days (+/-7) after the second vaccine dose. In the paper's terms, the treatment or condition label means: meningococcal conjugate vaccine given as trial control. Sequenced material: peripheral blood, taken 28 days after the second dose of the MenACWY control vaccine. These TCRs come from an adult who received the MenACWY meningococcal vaccine as a control.

This clone was counted between two and nine times. The V and J genes are TRBV28 and TRBJ1-5, with 8 bases matching TRBD1. CDR3 length: 16 amino acids. The V and J ends lost 3 bases and 4 bases, in that order; junction bases with no gene match: 8. Germline assignment: CDR1 MDHEN and CDR2 SYDVKM. CDR3 protein: CASSFGVRGHNQPQHF. The CDR3 bases are TGTGCCAGCAGTTTCGGTGTCAGGGGGCATAATCAGCCCCAGCATTTT.

The chain uses TRBV28 and TRBJ2-7, with D perhaps matching TRBD1 (6 bases). The germline V gene has CDR1 MDHEN and CDR2 SYDVKM. V was shortened by 6 bases and J by 3 bases, with 15 bases between the two germline ends. The CDR3 contains 14 residues. DNA of the CDR3: TGTGCCAGCAGCGAACAGGGCGACCTCTACGAGCAGTACTTC. Translation: CASSEQGDLYEQYF.

Here the CDR3 reads CATSRLAGNHQGETQYF. The CDR3 nucleotides are TGTGCCACCAGCCGACTAGCGGGCAATCACCAGGGAGAGACCCAGTACTTC. The rearrangement joins TRBV15 to TRBJ2-5; 10 bases map to TRBD2. CDR1 and CDR2 (germline): LNHNV, YYDKDF (reference sequence). The trim removed 5 bases at V and 4 bases at J, leaving 13 bases unmatched. The CDR3 loop spans 17 amino acids.

In its sample, this clone was seen a few times. The chain recombines TRBV7-8 with TRBJ1-5, with D possibly matching TRBD1 (6 bases). The CDR3 contains 15 residues. Germline V lookup: CDR1 SGHVS, CDR2 FQNEAQ. V was clipped by 5 bases and J by 3 bases, with 14 bases between them. The chain's CDR3 is CASSPTDRYNQPQHF. DNA for the CDR3: TGTGCCAGCAGCCCGACCGACAGGTACAATCAGCCCCAGCATTTT.

The V call is TRBV7-2, the J call TRBJ2-1; D may be TRBD1 (5 bases). V shed 1 base and J shed 10 bases, with 11 bases lying between them. In germline, CDR1 is SGHTA, CDR2 FQGNSA. This CDR3 region has 13 residues. CDR3 sequence reads: CASSLVTAGEQFF. CDR3 DNA: TGTGCCAGCAGCTTAGTAACGGCAGGGGAGCAGTTCTTC.